One and the same sample provided the 15 T cell receptor beta chains below, sequenced in a study of T cell responses to AZD1222 COVID-19 vaccine. Sequencing used immunoSEQ multiplex PCR; TCRdb keeps in-frame clones, though not all of them. This sample has 110,000 or so clones; approximately 88% occur once, and the top ten carry 5.5% to 7.5%. The specimen comprised peripheral blood, sampled 28 days after the second AZD1222 dose. These receptors were taken from an adult who received the AZD1222 COVID-19 vaccine.

Concerning this clone: The conserved phenylalanine or tryptophan normally closing the CDR3 is absent here, so this likely arose from a read error. The chain carries TRBV28 and TRBJ2-7; D gene unclear. The CDR3 consists of 12 residues. Trimming removed 4 bases at V and 1 base at J, with 5 bases between. CDR1 is MDHEN and CDR2 is SYDVKM in the germline V gene. The CDR3 here is CASSYKSYEQYL. The CDR3 DNA reads as TGTGCCAGCAGTTACAAGTCCTACGAGCAGTACCTC.

This clone has only one observation. J is TRBJ1-3 and V is TRBV7-9, with D unresolved. Per germline, CDR1 SEHNR and CDR2 FQNEAQ (reference sequence). The ends were cut back, 5 bases at V and 6 bases at J, with 14 bases in the middle. The CDR3 is made up of 14 amino acids. The CDR3, as DNA: TGTGCCAGCAGCCCTCCGGGGTTTGAAAACACCATATATTTT. Its protein is CASSPPGFENTIYF.

This rearrangement joins TRBV20-1 to TRBJ2-1; D unresolved. Germline CDR1 is DFQATT and CDR2 is SNEGSKA (reference sequence). The CDR3 spans 11 residues. Trimming removed 6 bases from V and 10 bases from J, with 13 bases in between. CDR3 nucleotide sequence: TGCAGTGCCCCATCCCCGGGCGAGCAGTTCTTC. Its protein product is CSAPSPGEQFF.

This clone was seen just once. The CDR3 bases are TGTGCCAGCAGCTTGGTCCCAGGTAACAATGAGCAGTTCTTC. Translated, it gives CASSLVPGNNEQFF. J is TRBJ2-1 and V is TRBV5-6, with D hard to call. This CDR3 is 14 amino acids long. The V gene lost 0 bases and the J gene lost 5 bases, with 9 bases spanning the gap. Germline CDR1 reads SGHDT; CDR2 reads YYEEEE.

The table lists this clone with a count of one. This chain links TRBV13 with TRBJ1-3, with D tentatively TRBD1 (5 bases). V was shortened by 7 bases and J by 9 bases, with 22 bases between the two germline ends. Germline lookup yields CDR1 PRHDT and CDR2 FYEKMQ (reference sequence). The CDR3 loop spans 15 amino acids. The CDR3 DNA reads TGTGCCAGCACCGACTCGAGGGACCGCCACGTCACCATATATTTT. It specifies CASTDSRDRHVTIYF.

This clone was seen more than once but under ten times. The chain is built from TRBV11-2 and TRBJ2-7, with 11 bases matching TRBD2. The V segment lost 3 bases and the J segment 7 bases; nucleotides outside the gene matches: 5. Per germline, CDR1 SGHAT and CDR2 FQNNGV. The CDR3 loop spans 14 amino acids. The CDR3, as DNA: TGTGCCAGCAGCTTCCGACTAGCGGGGTATGAGCAGTACTTC. It yields the protein CASSFRLAGYEQYF.

This clone was counted once. The genes are TRBV6-5 and TRBJ1-4; D remains ambiguous. Trimming stripped 2 bases from V and 8 bases from J, with 15 bases between. Germline V gene lookup returns CDR1 MNHEY and CDR2 SVGAGI. This CDR3 has 15 residues. The CDR3 coding sequence is TGTGCCAGCAGTTACGGCCGTGGGTTGAAAGAAAAACTGTTTTTT. Amino acids: CASSYGRGLKEKLFF.

This sequence joins TRBV27 and TRBJ2-2, with unresolved D. V gave up 3 bases and J gave up 4 bases, with 12 bases separating them. Germline V gene data show CDR1 as MNHEY and CDR2 as SMNVEV (reference sequence). This CDR3 is 15 amino acids long. In nucleotides, the CDR3 is TGTGCCAGCAGTTTGCGCCAATCGAGCACCGGGGAGCTGTTTTTT. Its translation: CASSLRQSSTGELFF.

The V call is TRBV5-1, the J call TRBJ2-2; D is perhaps TRBD1 or TRBD2 (5 bases each). In germline, CDR1 is SGHRS, CDR2 YFSETQ. The CDR3 extends over 16 amino acids. V lost 3 bases to trimming and J lost 1 base, with 13 bases between them. The CDR3 nucleotides read TGCGCCAGCAGCTGGTCCGGGACGGTGAACACCGGGGAGCTGTTTTTT. It specifies CASSWSGTVNTGELFF.

The rearrangement uses TRBV15 and TRBJ1-4; D is ambiguous. Trimming removed 6 bases at V and 5 bases at J, with 13 bases between. CDR3 length: 14 amino acids. Germline values: CDR1 LNHNV, CDR2 YYDKDF (reference sequence). CDR3 nucleotide sequence: TGTGCCACCAGGATACCGCTGCCGAATGAAAAACTGTTTTTT. Amino acid sequence: CATRIPLPNEKLFF.

The chain recombines TRBV6-5 with TRBJ1-6; no firm D call. The CDR3 extends over 15 amino acids. Germline V gene sequence: CDR1 MNHEY, CDR2 SVGAGI. V lost 5 bases and J 2 bases, leaving 10 bases between the germline ends. The CDR3 is CASSLHGAYNSPLHF. CDR3 bases: TGTGCCAGCAGTCTGCACGGGGCCTATAATTCACCCCTCCACTTT.

V usage is TRBV6-5 and J usage is TRBJ2-1, with a possible D match to TRBD2 (7 bases). The V end lost 5 bases, the J end lost 7 bases, and 15 bases lay between the germline ends. CDR3 length: 14 amino acids. Germline values: CDR1 MNHEY, CDR2 SVGAGI. The CDR3 spells CASSLGGAVNEQFF. The DNA for the CDR3 is TGTGCCAGCAGTCTTGGGGGGGCCGTTAATGAGCAGTTCTTC.

This chain joins TRBV9 and TRBJ2-3; no clear D. The germline V and J ends were trimmed by 0 bases and 5 bases, with 10 bases remaining between them. This CDR3 has 14 residues. Looked up from germline, CDR1 is SGDLS and CDR2 is YYNGEE. CDR3 sequence (DNA): TGTGCCAGCAGCGTAGGGCAGTTACAAGATACGCAGTATTTT. Protein: CASSVGQLQDTQYF.

This clone turned up a few times. The chain combines TRBV7-9 with TRBJ1-6, with 7 bases fitting TRBD1. Germline CDR1 SEHNR, CDR2 FQNEAQ (reference sequence). Germline trimming cut 6 bases from V and 5 bases from J; bases unmatched to any gene: 4. CDR3 size: 14 residues. This CDR3 is CASSFQGDNSPLHF. The CDR3 DNA reads as TGTGCCAGCAGTTTCCAGGGGGATAATTCACCCCTCCACTTT. The variable domain in full, with the rest retrieved from reference TRBV7-9 and TRBJ1-6, is DTGVSQNPRHKITKRGQNVTFRCDPISEHNRLYWYRQTLGQGPEFLTYFQNEAQLEKSRLLSDRFSAERPKGSFSTLEIQRTEQGDSAMYLCASSFQGDNSPLHFGNGTRLTVT.

The genes are TRBV6-5 and TRBJ1-5, with D perhaps TRBD1 (5 bases). The CDR3 is made up of 14 amino acids. Trimming took 6 bases from V and 7 from J, leaving 16 bases between them. CDR1 is MNHEY, CDR2 SVGAGI, per germline. The CDR3 spells CASRKTGPRQPQHF. For the CDR3, the DNA is TGTGCCAGCAGGAAGACGGGACCGCGCCAGCCCCAGCATTTT.